The 14 T cell receptor beta chains presented below share a single source sample, sequenced in a study of blood T cell repertoires in COVID-19. The table came from immunoSEQ multiplex PCR; TCRdb's copy has only in-frame clones and leaves some out. This table holds approximately 240,000 clones, about 80% found once. What was sequenced was peripheral blood. The receptors derive from a woman aged 80 or older with active or convalescent COVID-19.

In nucleotides, the CDR3 is TGTGCCAGCAGTTACTCCGGCGCGGGAGGGCTCCATGAGCAGTTCTTC. Protein: CASSYSGAGGLHEQFF. The chain carries TRBV6-5 and TRBJ2-1; 9 bases match TRBD2. The ends lost 0 bases at V and 8 bases at J; junction bases unmatched: 8. From germline, CDR1 is MNHEY and CDR2 SVGAGI. The CDR3 runs 16 residues.

The rearrangement joins TRBV19 to TRBJ2-1, with 7 bases fitting TRBD1. Germline V gene data show CDR1 as LNHDA and CDR2 as SQIVND (reference sequence). J gave up 3 bases and V 4 bases, and 6 bases lay outside the gene matches. The CDR3 is 15 residues long. CDR3 sequence (DNA): TGTGCCAGTAGTAACCTGGGACAGTTCTACAATGAGCAGTTCTTC. Encoded protein: CASSNLGQFYNEQFF.

The chain combines TRBV10-3 with TRBJ2-3, with a possible D match to TRBD1 (6 bases). Germline values: CDR1 ENHRY, CDR2 SYGVKD. V shed 6 bases and J shed 0 bases, with 13 bases lying between them. This CDR3 has 15 amino acids. CDR3 loop: CAIRQGRLSTDTQYF. CDR3 nucleotides: TGTGCCATCAGACAGGGCAGGCTTAGCACAGATACGCAGTATTTT.

This rearrangement joins TRBV28 to TRBJ2-1; 7 positions match TRBD1. Germline loops: CDR1 MDHEN, CDR2 SYDVKM. The CDR3 length is 16 residues. Trimming at V came to 5 bases and at J to 3 bases, leaving 10 bases not matched to a gene. The DNA for the CDR3 is TGTGCCAGCAGTGTACCGGGACAGATTTTCTACAATGAGCAGTTCTTC. Protein sequence: CASSVPGQIFYNEQFF.

The J gene is TRBJ2-5, the V gene TRBV19; D remains unclear. CDR3 length equals 13 residues. Germline V gene data show CDR1 as LNHDA and CDR2 as SQIVND (reference sequence). Trimming took 5 bases from V and 0 from J, leaving 7 bases between them. CDR3 sequence reads: CASSLRYQETQYF. In DNA form, the CDR3 reads TGTGCCAGTAGTCTCAGGTACCAAGAGACCCAGTACTTC.

This chain connects TRBV5-1 to TRBJ1-2; D gene unclear. The CDR3 sequence is 15 residues long. Per the germline V gene, CDR1 is SGHRS and CDR2 is YFSETQ. V lost 3 bases and J lost 4, with 16 bases in between. The CDR3 loop reads CASSSSTDYFYGYTF. The CDR3 DNA follows: TGCGCCAGCAGCTCCAGCACGGACTATTTCTATGGCTACACCTTC.

This clone has a handful of counts. The chain has TRBV5-1 and TRBJ2-3; 7 bases line up with TRBD1. J gave up 2 bases and V 4 bases, and 7 bases lay outside the gene matches. The CDR3 is made up of 15 amino acids. Germline CDR1 is SGHRS and CDR2 is YFSETQ. The CDR3 sequence is CASSLGDRFTDTQYF. DNA of the CDR3: TGCGCCAGCAGCCTAGGGGACAGATTCACAGATACGCAGTATTTT.

This chain links TRBV6-6 with TRBJ2-3, with D hard to call. CDR3 length equals 12 residues. V shed 5 bases and J shed 2 bases, with 5 bases lying between them. Germline V lookup: CDR1 MNHNY, CDR2 SVGAGI (reference sequence). CDR3 sequence reads: CASSTDTDTQYF. The CDR3 DNA reads as TGTGCCAGCAGTACAGACACAGATACGCAGTATTTT.

CDR3 nucleotides: TGTGCCAGCACCTTAGGACAGCCGATTAACTATGGCTACACCTTC. Translation: CASTLGQPINYGYTF. This chain connects TRBV2 to TRBJ1-2, with D perhaps TRBD1 (6 bases). The V gene lost 7 bases and the J gene lost 1 base, with 16 bases spanning the gap. From germline, CDR1 is SNHLY and CDR2 FYNNEI. The CDR3 length is 15 residues. Full variable domain (remainder filled in from reference TRBV2 and TRBJ1-2): EPEVTQTPSHQVTQMGQEVILRCVPISNHLYFYWYRQILGQKVEFLVSFYNNEISEKSEIFDDQFSVERPDGSNFTLKIRSTKLEDSAMYFCASTLGQPINYGYTFGSGTRLTVV.

This clone showed up just once. V usage is TRBV5-5 and J usage is TRBJ1-2; D is uncertain. In germline, CDR1 is SGHKS, CDR2 YYEKEE (reference sequence). The CDR3 is 13 amino acids. Deletions cut 1 base from V and 4 bases from J, with 8 bases between. This CDR3 reads CASSLQAGYGYTF. In nucleotides, the CDR3 is TGTGCCAGCAGCTTGCAGGCTGGCTATGGCTACACCTTC.

The rearrangement uses TRBV28 and TRBJ2-7; the match to TRBD2 covers 11 bases. The CDR3 has 14 residues. V shed 7 bases and J 9 bases; nucleotides not matched to a gene: 11. Germline V lookup: CDR1 MDHEN, CDR2 SYDVKM. The CDR3 nucleotides are TGTGCCAGCACCCAACCGGGACTAGCGGAAGGGCAGTACTTC. This codes for CASTQPGLAEGQYF.

The chain recombines TRBV25-1 with TRBJ1-3; 12 positions match TRBD1. Germline V gives CDR1 MGHDK, CDR2 SYGVNS. Trimming at V came to 1 base and at J to 5 bases, leaving 0 bases not matched to a gene. This CDR3 has 15 residues. In DNA, the CDR3 is TGTGCCAGCAGTGAATGGGACAGGGGGCGAAACACCATATATTTT. Protein: CASSEWDRGRNTIYF.

The rearrangement uses TRBV5-1 and TRBJ2-4; 9 bases map to TRBD1. Losses at the gene ends were 0 bases for V and 6 bases for J; bases not matched to a gene: 4. There are 15 residues in the CDR3. Germline V gene data show CDR1 as SGHRS and CDR2 as YFSETQ. CDR3 sequence reads: CASSLEGTGLNIQYF. In DNA, the CDR3 is TGCGCCAGCAGCTTGGAGGGGACAGGGTTAAACATTCAGTACTTC.

The gene calls are TRBV27 and TRBJ1-5; D possibly corresponds to TRBD1 (5 bases). V lost 5 bases and J 2 bases, leaving 13 bases between the germline ends. The germline V gene has CDR1 MNHEY and CDR2 SMNVEV (reference sequence). The CDR3 consists of 15 residues. The CDR3 here is CASSPIRAGNQPQHF. As DNA, the CDR3 is TGTGCCAGCAGTCCAATCAGGGCCGGCAATCAGCCCCAGCATTTT.